This T cell receptor (beta chain) derives from a study of T-cell reconstitution after alpha-beta-depleted transplantation in children. Overall study findings and caveats: It was reported that alpha-beta T cells came from several hundred expanded graft clones (about two months after transplant). Surviving recipient cells, namely T cells and thymic progenitors, were the source of high day-60 TCRbeta diversity in some patients. After one year, T-cell counts and TCRbeta diversity mostly came from new T cells.

A library of TCRbeta sequences, prepared with unique molecular identifiers, was generated. TCRdb redid the calling of the PCR reads with MiXCR, one entry per CDR3 protein. Among hundreds of thousands of distinct CDR3 sequences listed, less than 15% were seen once. The CDR3 has 16 amino acids. V was pared by 8 bases and J by 0 bases, with 18 bases between. Germline values: CDR1 MDHEN, CDR2 SYDVKM. Many counts were recorded for this clonotype. The antigen remains undetermined. The sample in question was PBMCs, obtained before TCRalphabeta/CD19-depleted stem cell transplant. This clonotype was obtained from a girl aged 2-9 years with congenital amegakaryocytic thrombocytopenia, due to receive a stem cell transplant. The gene calls are TRBV28 and TRBJ2-3; D might be TRBD2 (6 bases). CDR3: CASPPPLGTSTDTQYF. The CDR3 DNA reads as TGTGCCAGCCCCCCACCCCTTGGGACTAGCACAGATACGCAGTATTTT.